This paragraph covers one T cell receptor beta chain sequence. The data were taken from a study of CD8 T cells in Susac syndrome. Random hexamers served to reverse transcribe roughly 0.5 to 1 ug RNA. TCRdb itself ran the immunoSEQ multiplex PCR reads through MiXCR, one entry per CDR3 protein. The repertoire has hundreds of thousands of distinct CDR3 sequences, 90% to 96% of them found once; the top ten carry under 0.12%. Per the germline V gene, CDR1 is SGDLS and CDR2 is YYNGEE. Trimming at V came to 0 bases and at J to 0 bases, leaving 8 bases not matched to a gene. The CDR3 runs to 17 residues. This chain links TRBV9 with TRBJ1-1; the match to TRBD1 covers 7 bases. Material: CD4+ T cells from PBMCs. The origin of this receptor is a human donor with Susac syndrome. The CDR3 nucleotides are TGTGCCAGCAGCGTAGACCCGCAGACAGGGATGAACACTGAAGCTTTCTTT. The encoded protein is CASSVDPQTGMNTEAFF.